This T cell receptor (beta chain) was observed in a study of blood T cell repertoires in COVID-19. Looked up from germline, CDR1 is MDHEN and CDR2 is SYDVKM. The CDR3 runs to 14 residues. The V segment lost 6 bases and the J segment 1 base; nucleotides outside the gene matches: 3. Sequencing used immunoSEQ multiplex PCR; TCRdb keeps in-frame clones, though not all of them. The sample lists approximately 49,000 clones; about 63% were seen once. V gene TRBV28 combines with J gene TRBJ1-1; 9 bases are shared with TRBD1. The specimen sequenced was peripheral blood. The receptor was isolated from a woman in her seventies with acute or convalescent COVID-19. The DNA for the CDR3 is TGTGCCAGCAGCTCGGGACAGGGGAACACTGAAGCTTTCTTT. Its translation: CASSSGQGNTEAFF.